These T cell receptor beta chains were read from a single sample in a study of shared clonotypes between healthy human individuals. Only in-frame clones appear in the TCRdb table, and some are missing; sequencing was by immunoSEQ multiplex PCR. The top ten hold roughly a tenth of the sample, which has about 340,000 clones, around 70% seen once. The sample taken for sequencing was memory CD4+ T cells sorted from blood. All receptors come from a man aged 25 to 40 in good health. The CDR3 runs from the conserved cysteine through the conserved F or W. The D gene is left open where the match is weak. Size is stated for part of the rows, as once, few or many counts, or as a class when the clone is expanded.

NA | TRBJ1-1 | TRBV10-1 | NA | CASSVPGGARNTEAFF | TGCGCCAGCAGTGTCCCAGGAGGGGCGCGGAACACTGAAGCTTTCTTT
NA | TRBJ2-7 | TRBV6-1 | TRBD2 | CASSAFGTSEYEQYF | TGTGCCAGCAGTGCTTTCGGGACTAGCGAATACGAGCAGTACTTC
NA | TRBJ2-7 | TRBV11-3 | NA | CASSLAVMGLNSSYEQYF | TGTGCCAGCAGCTTAGCGGTAATGGGACTCAATTCCTCCTACGAGCAGTACTTC
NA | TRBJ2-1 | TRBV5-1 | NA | CASSLGRNSYNEQFF | TGCGCCAGCAGCTTGGGACGGAATTCCTACAATGAGCAGTTCTTC
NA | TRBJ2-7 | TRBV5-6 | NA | CASSQINEGFAYEQYF | TGTGCCAGCAGCCAAATCAACGAGGGGTTCGCCTACGAGCAGTACTTC
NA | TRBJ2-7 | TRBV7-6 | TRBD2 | CASSLAGGRAIYEQYF | TGTGCCAGCAGCTTAGCGGGCGGGAGGGCCATCTACGAGCAGTACTTC
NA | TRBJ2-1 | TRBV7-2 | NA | CARIRSHHNEQFF | TGTGCCAGGATAAGGAGCCATCACAATGAGCAGTTCTTC
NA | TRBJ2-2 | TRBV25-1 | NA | CASSEGGRSGELFF | TGTGCCAGCAGTGAAGGGGGCAGGAGCGGGGAGCTGTTTTTT
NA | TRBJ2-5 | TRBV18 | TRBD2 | CASSPGGRGRETQYF | TGTGCCAGCTCCCCCGGCGGGAGGGGTCGGGAGACCCAGTACTTC
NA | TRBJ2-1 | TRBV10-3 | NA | CAISDRWEGGEQFF | TGTGCCATCAGTGATAGGTGGGAGGGGGGTGAGCAGTTCTTC
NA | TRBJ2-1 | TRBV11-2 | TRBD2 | CASRTSGSSYNEQFF | TGTGCCAGCAGGACGAGCGGGAGCTCCTACAATGAGCAGTTCTTC
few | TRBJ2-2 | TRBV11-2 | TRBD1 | CASSKQGAQNTGELFF | TGTGCCAGCAGCAAACAGGGGGCGCAGAACACCGGGGAGCTGTTTTTT
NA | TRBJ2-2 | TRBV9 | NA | CASSGTGYTGELFF | TGTGCCAGCAGCGGAACAGGGTACACCGGGGAGCTGTTTTTT
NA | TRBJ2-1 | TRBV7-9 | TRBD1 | CASSQGRGPYNEQFF | TGTGCCAGCAGCCAAGGCAGGGGGCCATACAATGAGCAGTTCTTC
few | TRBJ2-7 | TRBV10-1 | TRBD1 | CASSESVDRGRSYEQYF | TGCGCCAGCAGTGAGTCCGTCGACAGGGGGCGTTCCTACGAGCAGTACTTC
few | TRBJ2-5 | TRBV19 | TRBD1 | CASRTGGGETQYF | TGTGCCAGTAGAACAGGGGGTGGAGAGACCCAGTACTTC
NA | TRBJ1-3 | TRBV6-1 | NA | CASSRYGNTIYF | TGTGCCAGCAGCAGATACGGAAACACCATATATTTT
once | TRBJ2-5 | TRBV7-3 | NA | CASSSSRSGTQYF | TGTGCCAGCAGCTCCTCTAGATCTGGGACCCAGTACTTC
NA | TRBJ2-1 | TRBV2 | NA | CALRREVEQFF | TGTGCCTTAAGAAGGGAGGTTGAGCAGTTCTTC
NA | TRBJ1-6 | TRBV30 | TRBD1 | CAWSADRANSPLHF | TGTGCCTGGAGTGCGGACAGGGCGAATTCACCCCTCCACTTT
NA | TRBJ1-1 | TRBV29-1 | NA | CSVWDHPLAFF | TGCAGCGTTTGGGACCATCCGTTGGCTTTCTTT
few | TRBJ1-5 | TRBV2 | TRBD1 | CASSDPQGARNRNQPQHF | TGTGCCAGCAGTGATCCACAGGGGGCGCGTAATCGCAATCAGCCCCAGCATTTT
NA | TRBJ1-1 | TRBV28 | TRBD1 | CASSLDRLYTEAFF | TGTGCCAGCAGTTTGGACAGGTTGTACACTGAAGCTTTCTTT
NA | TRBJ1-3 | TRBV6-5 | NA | CASSYGTNSGNTIYF | TGTGCCAGCAGTTACGGGACCAACTCTGGAAACACCATATATTTT
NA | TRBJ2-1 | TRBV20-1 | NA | CSASRAHEQFF | TGCAGTGCTAGCAGGGCTCACGAGCAGTTCTTC
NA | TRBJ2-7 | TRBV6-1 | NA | CASRQVYEQYF | TGTGCCAGCCGTCAAGTTTACGAGCAGTACTTC
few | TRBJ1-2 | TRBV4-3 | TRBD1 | CASSPVGDRTF | TGCGCCAGCAGCCCAGTAGGGGACAGGACCTTC
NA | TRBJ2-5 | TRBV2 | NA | CASTRYQETQYF | TGTGCCAGCACTCGCTACCAAGAGACCCAGTACTTC
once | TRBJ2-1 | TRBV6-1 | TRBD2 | CASSAAGGLTYNEQFF | TGTGCCAGCAGTGCGGCGGGAGGCCTTACCTACAATGAGCAGTTCTTC
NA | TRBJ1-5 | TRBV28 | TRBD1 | CASSPTGEGDQPQHF | TGTGCCAGCAGTCCGACAGGGGAAGGTGATCAGCCCCAGCATTTT
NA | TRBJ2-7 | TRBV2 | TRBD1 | CASSAYPPRGLFDEQYF | TGTGCCAGCAGCGCTTATCCCCCCAGGGGGCTGTTCGACGAGCAGTACTTC
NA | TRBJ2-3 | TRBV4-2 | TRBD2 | CASSRHLGQREFSDTQYF | TGTGCCAGCAGCCGCCACCTGGGGCAGCGGGAGTTTTCAGATACGCAGTATTTT
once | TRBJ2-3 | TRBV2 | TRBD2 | CASSDLAGVVADTQYF | TGTGCCAGCAGTGATCTAGCGGGAGTAGTAGCAGATACGCAGTATTTT
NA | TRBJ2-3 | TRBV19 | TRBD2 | CASRSSTSGTDTQYF | TGTGCCAGTAGGAGTAGTACTAGCGGTACAGATACGCAGTATTTT
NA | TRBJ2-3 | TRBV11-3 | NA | CASSLSRVDTQYF | TGTGCCAGCAGCTTGTCCAGGGTAGATACGCAGTATTTT
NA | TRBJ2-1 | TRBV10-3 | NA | CAISDSTRRTLRANEQFF | TGTGCCATCAGTGATTCCACTAGAAGGACCCTAAGGGCCAATGAGCAGTTCTTC
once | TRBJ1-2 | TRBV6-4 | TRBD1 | CASSPSAAGGYGYGYTF | TGTGCCAGCAGCCCCTCCGCAGCAGGGGGGTACGGATATGGCTACACCTTC
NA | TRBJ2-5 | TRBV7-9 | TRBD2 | CASHLAEETQYF | TGTGCCAGCCACCTAGCGGAAGAGACCCAGTACTTC
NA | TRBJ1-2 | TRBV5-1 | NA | CASSLDGAYGYTF | TGCGCCAGCAGCTTGGACGGGGCCTATGGCTACACCTTC